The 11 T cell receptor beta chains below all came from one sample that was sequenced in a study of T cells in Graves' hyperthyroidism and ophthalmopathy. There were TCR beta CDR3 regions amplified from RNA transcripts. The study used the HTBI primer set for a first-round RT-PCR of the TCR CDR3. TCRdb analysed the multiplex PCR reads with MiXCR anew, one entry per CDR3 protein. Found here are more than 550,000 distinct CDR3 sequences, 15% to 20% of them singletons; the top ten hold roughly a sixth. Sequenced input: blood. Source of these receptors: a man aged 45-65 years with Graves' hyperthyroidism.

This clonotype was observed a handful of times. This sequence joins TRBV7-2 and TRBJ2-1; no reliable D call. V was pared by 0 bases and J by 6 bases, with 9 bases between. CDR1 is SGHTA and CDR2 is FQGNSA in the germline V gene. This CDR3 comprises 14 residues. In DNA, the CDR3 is TGTGCCAGCAGCTTAGCGTGGCTAGTCAATGAGCAGTTCTTC. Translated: CASSLAWLVNEQFF.

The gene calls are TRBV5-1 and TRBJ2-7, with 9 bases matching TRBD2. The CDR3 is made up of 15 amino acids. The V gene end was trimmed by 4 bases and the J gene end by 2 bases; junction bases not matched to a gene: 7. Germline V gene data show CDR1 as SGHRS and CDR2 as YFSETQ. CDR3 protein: CASSASTSGPYEQYF. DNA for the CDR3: TGCGCCAGCAGCGCCTCGACTAGCGGACCCTACGAGCAGTACTTC.

The CDR3 loop reads CASSLGLAGGYYEQYF. DNA of the CDR3: TGTGCCAGCAGCCTGGGACTAGCGGGAGGGTATTACGAGCAGTACTTC. The chain employs TRBV7-2 and TRBJ2-7; 16 bases agree with TRBD2. The CDR3 has 16 amino acids. The V gene's germline CDR1 is SGHTA and CDR2 FQGNSA. J lost 4 bases, V lost 5 bases, and 5 bases had no gene match.

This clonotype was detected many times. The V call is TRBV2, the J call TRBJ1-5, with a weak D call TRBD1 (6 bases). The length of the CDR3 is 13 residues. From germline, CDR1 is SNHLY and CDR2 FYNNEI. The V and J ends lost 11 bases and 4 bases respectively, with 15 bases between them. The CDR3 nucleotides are TGTGCCGGAAGGGGGACATCTAATCAGCCCCAGCATTTT. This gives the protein CAGRGTSNQPQHF.

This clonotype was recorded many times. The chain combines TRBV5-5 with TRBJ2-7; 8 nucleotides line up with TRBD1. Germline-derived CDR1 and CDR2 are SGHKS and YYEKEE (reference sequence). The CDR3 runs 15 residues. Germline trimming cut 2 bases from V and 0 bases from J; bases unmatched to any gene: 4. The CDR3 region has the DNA TGTGCCAGCAGCTTTCGGACAGGGCCCTCCTACGAGCAGTACTTC. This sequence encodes CASSFRTGPSYEQYF.

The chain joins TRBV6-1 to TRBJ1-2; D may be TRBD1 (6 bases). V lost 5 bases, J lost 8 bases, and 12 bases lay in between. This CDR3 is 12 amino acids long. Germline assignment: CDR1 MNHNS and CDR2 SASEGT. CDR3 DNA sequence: TGTGCCAGCAGTCGGGACATCTACGGCTACACCTTC. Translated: CASSRDIYGYTF.

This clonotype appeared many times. The CDR3 here is CASSIGGQVLQETQYF. The CDR3 DNA is TGTGCCAGCAGTATCGGAGGGCAGGTTCTACAAGAGACCCAGTACTTC. This chain uses TRBV11-2 with TRBJ2-5; tentative D call: TRBD2 (6 bases). The CDR3 length is 16 residues. The germline V gene encodes CDR1 SGHAT and CDR2 FQNNGV. V was clipped by 6 bases and J by 2 bases, with 19 bases between them. The entire variable domain, with the rest obtained from reference TRBV11-2 and TRBJ2-5, is as follows: EAGVAQSPRYKIIEKRQSVAFWCNPISGHATLYWYQQILGQGPKLLIQFQNNGVVDDSQLPKDRFSAERLKGVDSTLKIQPAKLEDSAVYLCASSIGGQVLQETQYFGPGTRLLVL.

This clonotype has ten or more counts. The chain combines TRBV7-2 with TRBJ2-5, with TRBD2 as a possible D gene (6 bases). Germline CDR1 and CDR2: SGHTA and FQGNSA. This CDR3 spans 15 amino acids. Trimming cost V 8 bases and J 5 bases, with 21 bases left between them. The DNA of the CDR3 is TGTGCCAGCGACCAGATGGGGGGTCCAGGTGAGACCCAGTACTTC. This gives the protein CASDQMGGPGETQYF.

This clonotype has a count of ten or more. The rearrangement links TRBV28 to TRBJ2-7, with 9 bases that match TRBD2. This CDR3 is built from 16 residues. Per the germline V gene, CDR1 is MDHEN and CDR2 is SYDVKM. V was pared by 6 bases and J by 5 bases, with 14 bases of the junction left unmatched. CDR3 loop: CASSLYPGLATHEQYF. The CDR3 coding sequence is TGTGCCAGCAGCTTGTATCCGGGACTAGCTACCCACGAGCAGTACTTC.

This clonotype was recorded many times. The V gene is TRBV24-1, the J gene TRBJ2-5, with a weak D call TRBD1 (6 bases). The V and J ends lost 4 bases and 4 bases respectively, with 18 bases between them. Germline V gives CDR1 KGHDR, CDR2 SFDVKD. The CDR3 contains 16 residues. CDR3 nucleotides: TGTGCCACCAGTGACCCGCATGCAGGGGCTCGAGAGACCCAGTACTTC. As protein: CATSDPHAGARETQYF.

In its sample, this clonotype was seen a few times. This CDR3 reads CASRSSYNSPLHF. CDR3 coding DNA: TGTGCCAGTCGGAGCTCCTATAATTCACCCCTCCACTTT. The chain couples TRBV6-1 to TRBJ1-6; D ambiguous. The CDR3 is 13 residues long. Looked up from germline, CDR1 is MNHNS and CDR2 is SASEGT. V lost 9 bases and J lost 0, with 6 bases in between.